One TCR beta chain is described in this entry. It has no known antigen specificity. No base-level quality is on record; no much larger clone is a single base apart. The data belong to a study of OX40 agonist ivuxolimab in advanced cancers. Background for the entire study: Ivuxolimab was a fully human IgG2 agonistic monoclonal antibody targeting the costimulatory receptor OX40 (CD134). Intravenous ivuxolimab was administered to patients every 2 weeks at six dose levels: 0.01, 0.1, 0.3, 1.5, 3 and 10 mg/kg. Of the roughly 53 patients in dose escalation, some 19 had hepatocellular carcinoma, some 15 had melanoma, 9 had renal cell carcinoma and 9 had head and neck cancer. In the dose-escalation cohort, roughly four fifths of patients were male, and the mean age was approximately 60 years, with a range of roughly 20 to 80. Patients were allowed to have had prior anti-PD-1, anti-PD-L1 or anti-CTLA-4 therapy, and around 43% of the dose-escalation patients had been treated with checkpoint inhibitors. Partial responses were achieved by three dose-escalation patients, of whom one had hepatocellular carcinoma and two had cutaneous melanoma. Peripheral TCRbeta sequencing was intended to test whether TCR sequence diversity was altered and clonal T-cell expansion was caused by ivuxolimab. The paper describes the monotherapy dose-escalation part (N of about 52 patients) of the phase I trial of ivuxolimab. Findings and caveats that apply to the study as a whole: On average, CD8+ T cells showed more expanded clones than CD4+ T cells after ivuxolimab. At doses of 0.1 to 3.0 mg/kg, clonal expansion of both CD4+ and CD8+ T cells in blood was seen between baseline and week 6. The antigen specificity of the peripheral T cells that underwent clonal expansion was not determined. Low levels of normalized T-cell clonal expansion were also seen in some patients who did not respond. In the 0.1-3.0 mg/kg groups, partial responders were among the patients with the lowest normalized peripheral clonal expansion, particularly in CD8+ T cells.

The CDR3 numbers 15 residues from cysteine through phenylalanine. Only the CDR3 region is kept as DNA, spanning 45 bases read in frame from base 1. V has 4 bases trimmed and J has 2 bases trimmed; junction bases matching no gene number 6. Taken from the germline V gene, the CDR1 and CDR2 loops are SGHVS and FNYEAQ. For sequencing of the TCRbeta CDR3 region, genomic DNA was extracted from the sorted cells. TCRbeta CDR3 regions were sequenced using the immunoSEQ Assay. TCRdb took this table from immuneACCESS and kept in-frame rearrangements with V and J called. Such tables lack part of the clones; where checked against another copy, unresolved V genes explain under half of the gap, and the rest is unexplained. This sample holds some 100,000 clones; 84% were observed only once. The ten largest clonotypes hold 0.95% to 1.2% of the sample. Patients with a history of autoimmune disease or receiving systemic immunosuppression were excluded from the trial. Peripheral blood for TCR sequencing was drawn from every dose cohort at baseline, at cycle 4 day 1 and at cycle 7 day 1. Samples came from an open-label, multicenter, first-in-human phase I dose-escalation trial of ivuxolimab. The trial enrolled adults with locally advanced or metastatic head and neck squamous cell, hepatocellular, melanoma or renal cell carcinoma. Before TCR sequencing, CD4+ T cells and CD8+ T cells from peripheral blood were sorted into separate populations.

The source is an adult with an advanced solid tumor such as melanoma, head and neck, liver or kidney cancer. The material sequenced was CD4+ or CD8+ T cells sorted from blood, taken in a trial of the OX40 agonist ivuxolimab. Recombination joined TRBV7-6 with TRBJ2-5, with 8 bases aligning to TRBD2. The CDR3 corresponds to CASSSPGRGQETQYF. The bases are TGTGCCAGCAGCTCCCCCGGGAGGGGGCAAGAGACCCAGTACTTC.